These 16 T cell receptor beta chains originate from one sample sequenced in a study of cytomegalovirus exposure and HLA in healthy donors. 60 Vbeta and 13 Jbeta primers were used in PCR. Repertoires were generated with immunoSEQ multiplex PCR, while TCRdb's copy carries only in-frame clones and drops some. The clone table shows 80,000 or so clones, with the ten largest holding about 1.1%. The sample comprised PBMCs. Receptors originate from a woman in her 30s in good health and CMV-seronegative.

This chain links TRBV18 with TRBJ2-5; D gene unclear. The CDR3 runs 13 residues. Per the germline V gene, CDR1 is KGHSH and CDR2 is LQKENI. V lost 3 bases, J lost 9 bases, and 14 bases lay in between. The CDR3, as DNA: TGTGCCAGCTCACCCTCGAGAAGTTACGCCCAGTACTTC. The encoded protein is CASSPSRSYAQYF. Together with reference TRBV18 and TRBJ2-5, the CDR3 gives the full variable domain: NAGVMQNPRHLVRRRGQEARLRCSPMKGHSHVYWYRQLPEEGLKFMVYLQKENIIDESGMPKERFSAEFPKEGPSILRIQQVVRGDSAAYFCASSPSRSYAQYFGPGTRLLVL.

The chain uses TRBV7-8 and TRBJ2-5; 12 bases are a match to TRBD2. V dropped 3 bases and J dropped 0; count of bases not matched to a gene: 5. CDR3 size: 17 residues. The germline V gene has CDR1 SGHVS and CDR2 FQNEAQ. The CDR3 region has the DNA TGTGCCAGCAGCTTCAGGACTAGCGGGACCGACCAAGAGACCCAGTACTTC. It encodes CASSFRTSGTDQETQYF.

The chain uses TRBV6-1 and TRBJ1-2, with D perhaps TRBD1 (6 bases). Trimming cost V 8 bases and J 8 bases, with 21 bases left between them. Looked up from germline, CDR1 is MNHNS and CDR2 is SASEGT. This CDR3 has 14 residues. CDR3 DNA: TGTGCCAGCCTCTTGGGGACACCGCTCAGGGGCTACACCTTC. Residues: CASLLGTPLRGYTF.

The CDR3 sequence is CSVAGGETQYF. The CDR3 bases are TGCAGCGTTGCTGGCGGAGAGACCCAGTACTTC. The rearrangement joins TRBV29-1 to TRBJ2-5, with D unresolved. This CDR3 is built from 11 residues. Trimming removed 4 bases from V and 4 bases from J, with 7 bases in between. Germline CDR1 SQVTM, CDR2 ANQGSEA.

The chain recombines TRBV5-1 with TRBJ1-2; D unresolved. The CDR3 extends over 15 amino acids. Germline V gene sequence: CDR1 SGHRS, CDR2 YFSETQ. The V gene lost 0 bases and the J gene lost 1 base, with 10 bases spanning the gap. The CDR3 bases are TGCGCCAGCAGCTTGGACGGGTGGAGTAACTATGGCTACACCTTC. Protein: CASSLDGWSNYGYTF. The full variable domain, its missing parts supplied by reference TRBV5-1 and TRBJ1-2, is KAGVTQTPRYLIKTRGQQVTLSCSPISGHRSVSWYQQTPGQGLQFLFEYFSETQRNKGNFPGRFSGRQFSNSRSEMNVSTLELGDSALYLCASSLDGWSNYGYTFGSGTRLTVV.

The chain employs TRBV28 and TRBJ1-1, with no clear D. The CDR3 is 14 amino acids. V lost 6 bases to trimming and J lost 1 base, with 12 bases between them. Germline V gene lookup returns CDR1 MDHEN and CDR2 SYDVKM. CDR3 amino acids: CASRYSRGNTEAFF. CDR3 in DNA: TGTGCCAGCAGATACTCACGGGGGAACACTGAAGCTTTCTTT. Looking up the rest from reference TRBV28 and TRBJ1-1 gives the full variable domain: DVKVTQSSRYLVKRTGEKVFLECVQDMDHENMFWYRQDPGLGLRLIYFSYDVKMKEKGDIPEGYSVSREKKERFSLILESASTNQTSMYLCASRYSRGNTEAFFGQGTRLTVV.

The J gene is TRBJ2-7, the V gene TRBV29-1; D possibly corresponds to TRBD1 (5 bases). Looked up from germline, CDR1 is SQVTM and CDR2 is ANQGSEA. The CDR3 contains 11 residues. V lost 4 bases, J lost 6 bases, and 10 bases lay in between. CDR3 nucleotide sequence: TGCAGCGTTGGCTCCCAGGGCGAGCAGTACTTC. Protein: CSVGSQGEQYF.

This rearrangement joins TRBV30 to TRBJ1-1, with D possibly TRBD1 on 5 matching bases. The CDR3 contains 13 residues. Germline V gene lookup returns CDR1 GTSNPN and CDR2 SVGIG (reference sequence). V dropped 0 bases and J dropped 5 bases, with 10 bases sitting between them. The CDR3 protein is CAWSVHKGTEAFF. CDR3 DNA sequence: TGTGCCTGGAGTGTACACAAGGGGACTGAAGCTTTCTTT.

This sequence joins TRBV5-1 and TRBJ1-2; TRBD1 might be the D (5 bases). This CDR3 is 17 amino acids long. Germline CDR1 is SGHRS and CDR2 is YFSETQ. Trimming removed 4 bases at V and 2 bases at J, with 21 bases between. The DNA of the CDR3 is TGCGCCAGCAGCCATATTATCGGGCAGGGATTCAACTATGGCTACACCTTC. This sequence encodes CASSHIIGQGFNYGYTF.

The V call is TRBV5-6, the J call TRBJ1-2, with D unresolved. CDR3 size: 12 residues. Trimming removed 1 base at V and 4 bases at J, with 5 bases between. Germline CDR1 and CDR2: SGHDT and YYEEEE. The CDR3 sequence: CASSLYSYGYTF. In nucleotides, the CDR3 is TGTGCCAGCAGCTTGTACAGCTATGGCTACACCTTC.

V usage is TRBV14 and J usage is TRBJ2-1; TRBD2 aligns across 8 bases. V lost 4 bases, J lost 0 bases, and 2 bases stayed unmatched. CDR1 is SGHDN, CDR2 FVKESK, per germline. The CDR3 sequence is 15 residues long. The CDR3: CASSLAGYSYNEQFF. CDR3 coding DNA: TGTGCCAGCAGCCTAGCGGGGTACTCCTACAATGAGCAGTTCTTC.

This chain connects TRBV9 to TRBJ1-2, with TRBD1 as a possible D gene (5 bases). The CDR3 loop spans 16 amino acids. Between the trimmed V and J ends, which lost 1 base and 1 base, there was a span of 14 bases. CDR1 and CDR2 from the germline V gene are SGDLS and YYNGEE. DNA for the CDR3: TGTGCCAGCAGCGTACGTCGCGGGGGGTTTAACTATGGCTACACCTTC. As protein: CASSVRRGGFNYGYTF.

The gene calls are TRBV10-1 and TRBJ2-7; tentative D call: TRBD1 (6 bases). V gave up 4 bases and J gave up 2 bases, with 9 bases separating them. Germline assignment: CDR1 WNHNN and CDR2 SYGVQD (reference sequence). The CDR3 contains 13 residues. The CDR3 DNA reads TGCGCCAGCAGTGGGACAGCCCCCTACGAGCAGTACTTC. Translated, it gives CASSGTAPYEQYF.

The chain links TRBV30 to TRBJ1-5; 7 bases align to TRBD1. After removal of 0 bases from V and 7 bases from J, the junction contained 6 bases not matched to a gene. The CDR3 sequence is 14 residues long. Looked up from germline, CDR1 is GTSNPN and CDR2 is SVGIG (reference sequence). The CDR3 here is CAWSVKGAKQPQHF. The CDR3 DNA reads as TGTGCCTGGAGTGTAAAGGGGGCAAAGCAGCCCCAGCATTTT. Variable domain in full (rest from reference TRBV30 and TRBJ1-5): SQTIHQWPATLVQPVGSPLSLECTVEGTSNPNLYWYRQAAGRGLQLLFYSVGIGQISSEVPQNLSASRPQDRQFILSSKKLLLSDSGFYLCAWSVKGAKQPQHFGDGTRLSIL.

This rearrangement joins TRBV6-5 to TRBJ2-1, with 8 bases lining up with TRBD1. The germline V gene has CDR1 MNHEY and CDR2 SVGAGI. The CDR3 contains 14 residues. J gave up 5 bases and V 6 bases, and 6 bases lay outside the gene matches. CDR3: CASSLGQADNEQFF. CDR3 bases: TGTGCCAGCAGCCTGGGACAGGCTGACAATGAGCAGTTCTTC.

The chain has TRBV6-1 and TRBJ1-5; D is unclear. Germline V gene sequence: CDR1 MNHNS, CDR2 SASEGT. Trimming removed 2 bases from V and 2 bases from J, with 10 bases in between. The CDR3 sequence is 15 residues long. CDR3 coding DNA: TGTGCCAGCAGTGAAAATAGAGGCCGCAATCAGCCCCAGCATTTT. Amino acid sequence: CASSENRGRNQPQHF.